This T cell receptor beta chain was identified in a study of blood T cell repertoires in COVID-19. Study-wide background: The United States, Italy and Spain provided the acute and convalescent COVID-19 samples. PBMCs, B-cell-depleted T cells, or T cells provided the cDNA or gDNA that made up the material.

Germline V lookup: CDR1 LNHNV, CDR2 YYDKDF (reference sequence). The CDR3 loop spans 12 amino acids. Trimming shortened V by 3 bases and J by 7 bases, and 9 bases separated the two germline ends. The study recruited people aged roughly 18 to 95 years across about two dozen US areas. Original processing methods: Estimation of nucleated cell counts was performed using reference gene primer amplification. Method: immunoSEQ multiplex PCR; TCRdb's copy keeps in-frame clones and lacks some. From that table come the V and J calls and clone size; the DNA was used to work out D and trimming. The repertoire holds about 220,000 clones, 75% to 90% seen once, with about 3% in the top ten.

The chain is built from TRBV15 and TRBJ1-2; D remains unclear. Sequencing used PBMCs or T cells enriched from blood (not recorded which). The receptor was derived from a young woman in a cohort exposed to, infected with or recovered from COVID-19 (not recorded which). CDR3: CATSSGGSGYTF. The DNA of the CDR3 is TGTGCCACCAGCAGCGGAGGCTCTGGCTACACCTTC.